Following are 23 T cell receptor beta chains from one sample sequenced in a study of blood T cell repertoires in COVID-19. This table comes from immunoSEQ multiplex PCR, and its TCRdb copy is limited to in-frame clones, with some not included. The data hold 250,000 to 300,000 clones, with approximately 90% observed a single time. The sequenced sample was peripheral blood. The receptors stem from a woman in her 30s who had recovered from COVID-19.

The rearrangement links TRBV6-5 to TRBJ1-6, with D perhaps TRBD1 (5 bases). Germline values: CDR1 MNHEY, CDR2 SVGAGI. The CDR3 consists of 15 residues. V dropped 2 bases and J dropped 8 bases, with 13 bases sitting between them. CDR3 sequence reads: CASSYIRTLYSPLHF. Written as DNA, the CDR3 is TGTGCCAGCAGTTACATACGGACACTCTATTCACCCCTCCACTTT.

V usage is TRBV4-2 and J usage is TRBJ2-1; TRBD2 agrees at 11 bases. Germline trimming cut 2 bases from V and 7 bases from J; bases unmatched to any gene: 7. The CDR3 runs to 16 residues. Germline assignment: CDR1 LGHNA and CDR2 YNFKEQ. CDR3 nucleotide sequence: TGTGCCAGCAGCCAACCCCTAGCGGGGGGTTGGAATGAGCAGTTCTTC. Translation: CASSQPLAGGWNEQFF.

This chain uses TRBV6-5 with TRBJ2-3; no reliable D call. Germline loops: CDR1 MNHEY, CDR2 SVGAGI. V was pared by 5 bases and J by 6 bases, with 15 bases between. There are 14 residues in the CDR3. In nucleotides, the CDR3 is TGTGCCAGCAGTCAGAACCTGCATACGGATACGCAGTATTTT. It specifies CASSQNLHTDTQYF.

The chain couples TRBV6-2 or TRBV6-3 to TRBJ2-1, with D perhaps TRBD1 (6 bases). This CDR3 spans 15 amino acids. V lost 5 bases and J 2 bases, leaving 13 bases between the germline ends. Germline lookup yields CDR1 MNHEY and CDR2 SVGEGT. CDR3 residues: CASSPQGEAYNEQFF. The CDR3 coding sequence is TGTGCCAGCAGTCCACAGGGAGAAGCCTACAATGAGCAGTTCTTC.

The chain carries TRBV4-1 and TRBJ2-1; D perhaps matches TRBD2 (5 bases). Trimming removed 4 bases at V and 8 bases at J, with 24 bases between. The CDR3 sequence is 17 residues long. Germline values: CDR1 MGHRA, CDR2 YSYEKL. CDR3 DNA sequence: TGCGCCAGCAGCCGCCCGACTGTCGCCCGGACTGGATATGAGCAGTTCTTC. Its protein product is CASSRPTVARTGYEQFF.

This rearrangement joins TRBV7-3 to TRBJ1-2, with 9 bases that match TRBD1. This CDR3 has 15 amino acids. The trim removed 3 bases at V and 6 bases at J, leaving 8 bases unmatched. The germline V gene encodes CDR1 SGHTA and CDR2 FQGTGA. CDR3 sequence: CASSLGPGQGDGYTF. The CDR3 DNA follows: TGTGCCAGCAGCTTGGGCCCGGGACAGGGTGATGGCTACACCTTC.

The rearrangement joins TRBV27 to TRBJ1-2; 12 nucleotides match TRBD1. CDR1 and CDR2 from the germline V gene are MNHEY and SMNVEV (reference sequence). The V segment lost 5 bases and the J segment 5 bases; nucleotides outside the gene matches: 15. This CDR3 is built from 18 residues. The CDR3 sequence is CASSPLGTGGAGSYGYTF. For the CDR3, the DNA is TGTGCCAGCAGTCCACTCGGGACAGGGGGCGCAGGTAGTTATGGCTACACCTTC.

The gene calls are TRBV10-3 and TRBJ2-7; tentative D call: TRBD1 (6 bases). Germline-derived CDR1 and CDR2 are ENHRY and SYGVKD. This CDR3 comprises 16 residues. Deletions cut 8 bases from V and 3 bases from J, with 23 bases between. CDR3 bases: TGTGCCATCCGCTCCCGTAGGGCAGGGGAGAACTACGAGCAGTACTTC. This sequence encodes CAIRSRRAGENYEQYF.

This sequence joins TRBV5-4 and TRBJ2-3; possibly TRBD2 for D (6 bases). CDR1 SGHNT and CDR2 YYREEE come from the germline V gene (reference sequence). This CDR3 comprises 16 residues. V was cut by 1 base and J by 2 bases, with 14 bases left in between. The CDR3 DNA reads as TGTGCCAGCAGCTTGCTGGGGCGGGGCGACACAGATACGCAGTATTTT. This sequence encodes CASSLLGRGDTDTQYF.

CDR3 amino acids: CATTGEDQETQYF. CDR3 nucleotide sequence: TGTGCCACCACAGGGGAGGACCAAGAGACCCAGTACTTC. This sequence joins TRBV28 and TRBJ2-5; possible D gene TRBD1, 7 bases. The V gene's germline CDR1 is MDHEN and CDR2 SYDVKM. The V end lost 10 bases, the J end lost 0 bases, and 12 bases lay between the germline ends. The CDR3 spans 13 residues. Variable domain in full (rest from reference TRBV28 and TRBJ2-5): DVKVTQSSRYLVKRTGEKVFLECVQDMDHENMFWYRQDPGLGLRLIYFSYDVKMKEKGDIPEGYSVSREKKERFSLILESASTNQTSMYLCATTGEDQETQYFGPGTRLLVL.

The chain recombines TRBV3-1 (or the pseudogene TRBV3-2) with TRBJ2-7; possibly TRBD2 for D (6 bases). In germline, CDR1 is LGHDT, CDR2 YNNKEL (reference sequence). The CDR3 is 14 amino acids. Trimming stripped 4 bases from V and 6 bases from J, with 16 bases between. CDR3 in DNA: TGTGCCAGCAGCCCCCTCTTTCTGGAGGGCGAGCAGTACTTC. Its translation is CASSPLFLEGEQYF.

The CDR3 DNA reads TGTGCCAGCAGACGGACAGACCTTAACTATGGCTACACCTTC. Its translation is CASRRTDLNYGYTF. The chain carries TRBV6-5 and TRBJ1-2, with D maybe TRBD1 (6 bases). The V and J ends lost 6 bases and 1 base respectively, with 12 bases between them. Germline V CDR1 and CDR2: MNHEY, SVGAGI. There are 14 residues in the CDR3.

The V and J genes are TRBV5-6 and TRBJ1-1; D unclear. The germline V gene encodes CDR1 SGHDT and CDR2 YYEEEE. CDR3 size: 14 residues. V shed 1 base and J shed 1 base, with 8 bases lying between them. CDR3 in amino acids: CASSLLRPNTEAFF. The CDR3, as DNA: TGTGCCAGCAGCTTGCTCAGGCCGAACACTGAAGCTTTCTTT.

This chain connects TRBV12-5 to TRBJ2-3; 11 nucleotides line up with TRBD1. Germline CDR1 is LGHNT and CDR2 is FRNRAP. J gave up 4 bases and V 2 bases, and 8 bases lay outside the gene matches. The CDR3 runs to 17 residues. Written as DNA, the CDR3 is TGTGCTAGTGGTTTGTTCCGGGACAGGGGGTTCGCAGATACGCAGTATTTT. Protein: CASGLFRDRGFADTQYF. The full variable domain, in which reference TRBV12-5 and TRBJ2-3 provide the parts outside the CDR3, is DARVTQTPRHKVTEMGQEVTMRCQPILGHNTVFWYRQTMMQGLELLAYFRNRAPLDDSGMPKDRFSAEMPDATLATLKIQPSEPRDSAVYFCASGLFRDRGFADTQYFGPGTRLTVL.

This chain uses TRBV28 with TRBJ2-7, with D unresolved. The CDR3 runs to 13 residues. Germline V CDR1 and CDR2: MDHEN, SYDVKM. Trimming stripped 4 bases from V and 4 bases from J, with 11 bases between. The DNA for the CDR3 is TGTGCCAGCAGTTCCGGGTTGTCGTACGAGCAGTACTTC. Translating it yields CASSSGLSYEQYF.

The chain recombines TRBV7-3 with TRBJ2-1; possibly TRBD1 for D (6 bases). CDR3 length: 13 residues. CDR1 and CDR2 from the germline V gene are SGHTA and FQGTGA. The V and J ends lost 4 bases and 4 bases respectively, with 8 bases between them. The CDR3 sequence: CASSSGQYNEQFF. DNA for the CDR3: TGTGCCAGCAGCTCTGGACAGTACAATGAGCAGTTCTTC.

In its sample, this clone was seen once. This chain connects TRBV25-1 to TRBJ2-5; weak D call: TRBD2 (6 bases). V lost 9 bases, J lost 4 bases, and 18 bases lay in between. Germline values: CDR1 MGHDK, CDR2 SYGVNS. The CDR3 spans 14 residues. The CDR3 loop reads CASTSRGFGETQYF. The CDR3 DNA reads as TGTGCCAGTACCAGTCGGGGGTTTGGAGAGACCCAGTACTTC.

J is TRBJ2-5 and V is TRBV10-3, with D maybe TRBD2 (6 bases). Germline V gene data show CDR1 as ENHRY and CDR2 as SYGVKD. V was trimmed by 10 bases and J by 4 bases, leaving 16 bases between them. The CDR3 loop spans 13 amino acids. In nucleotides, the CDR3 is TGTGCCACGCGGGGCGGAATCCCAGAGACCCAGTACTTC. Translated: CATRGGIPETQYF.

The genes are TRBV7-2 and TRBJ2-3; 9 bases align to TRBD2. The germline V gene encodes CDR1 SGHTA and CDR2 FQGNSA. The length of the CDR3 is 15 residues. V shed 5 bases and J 4 bases; nucleotides not matched to a gene: 7. The CDR3 bases are TGTGCCAGCAGCGGCCCCGGGACTAGCTCAGATACGCAGTATTTT. Its protein is CASSGPGTSSDTQYF.

This clone showed up just once. The chain couples TRBV19 to TRBJ1-5; D gene uncertain. The germline V and J ends were trimmed by 6 bases and 0 bases, with 12 bases remaining between them. The CDR3 consists of 15 residues. CDR1 and CDR2 (germline): LNHDA, SQIVND (reference sequence). CDR3 sequence reads: CASSTEGYSNQPQHF. CDR3 nucleotides: TGTGCCAGTAGCACAGAGGGTTATAGCAATCAGCCCCAGCATTTT.

As concerns this clone: Other DNA variants within this sample encode the same CDR3. V usage is TRBV2 and J usage is TRBJ2-7; D is ambiguous. Germline V gene data show CDR1 as SNHLY and CDR2 as FYNNEI. CDR3 size: 11 residues. The V end was cut by 5 bases, the J end by 3 bases, with 5 bases between. The CDR3 sequence is CASSYSYEQYF. CDR3 DNA sequence: TGTGCCAGCAGTTACAGCTACGAGCAGTACTTC.

In this sample, this clone turned up a few times. Other DNA sequences of this sample code for an identical CDR3. This chain joins TRBV2 and TRBJ1-1; 8 bases fit TRBD1. The CDR3 has 12 residues. Per germline, CDR1 SNHLY and CDR2 FYNNEI. V gave up 5 bases and J gave up 5 bases; unmatched junction bases: 1. In DNA, the CDR3 is TGTGCCAGCAGTACAGGGGGTACTGAAGCTTTCTTT. Its protein product is CASSTGGTEAFF.

The J gene is TRBJ1-5, the V gene TRBV30; TRBD1 agrees at 7 bases. The CDR3 spans 14 residues. The V segment lost 5 bases and the J segment 3 bases; nucleotides outside the gene matches: 7. Germline loops: CDR1 GTSNPN, CDR2 SVGIG (reference sequence). Here the CDR3 DNA reads TGTGCCTGGTCGACAGGGTTTGTCAATCAGCCCCAGCATTTT. This translates into CAWSTGFVNQPQHF.